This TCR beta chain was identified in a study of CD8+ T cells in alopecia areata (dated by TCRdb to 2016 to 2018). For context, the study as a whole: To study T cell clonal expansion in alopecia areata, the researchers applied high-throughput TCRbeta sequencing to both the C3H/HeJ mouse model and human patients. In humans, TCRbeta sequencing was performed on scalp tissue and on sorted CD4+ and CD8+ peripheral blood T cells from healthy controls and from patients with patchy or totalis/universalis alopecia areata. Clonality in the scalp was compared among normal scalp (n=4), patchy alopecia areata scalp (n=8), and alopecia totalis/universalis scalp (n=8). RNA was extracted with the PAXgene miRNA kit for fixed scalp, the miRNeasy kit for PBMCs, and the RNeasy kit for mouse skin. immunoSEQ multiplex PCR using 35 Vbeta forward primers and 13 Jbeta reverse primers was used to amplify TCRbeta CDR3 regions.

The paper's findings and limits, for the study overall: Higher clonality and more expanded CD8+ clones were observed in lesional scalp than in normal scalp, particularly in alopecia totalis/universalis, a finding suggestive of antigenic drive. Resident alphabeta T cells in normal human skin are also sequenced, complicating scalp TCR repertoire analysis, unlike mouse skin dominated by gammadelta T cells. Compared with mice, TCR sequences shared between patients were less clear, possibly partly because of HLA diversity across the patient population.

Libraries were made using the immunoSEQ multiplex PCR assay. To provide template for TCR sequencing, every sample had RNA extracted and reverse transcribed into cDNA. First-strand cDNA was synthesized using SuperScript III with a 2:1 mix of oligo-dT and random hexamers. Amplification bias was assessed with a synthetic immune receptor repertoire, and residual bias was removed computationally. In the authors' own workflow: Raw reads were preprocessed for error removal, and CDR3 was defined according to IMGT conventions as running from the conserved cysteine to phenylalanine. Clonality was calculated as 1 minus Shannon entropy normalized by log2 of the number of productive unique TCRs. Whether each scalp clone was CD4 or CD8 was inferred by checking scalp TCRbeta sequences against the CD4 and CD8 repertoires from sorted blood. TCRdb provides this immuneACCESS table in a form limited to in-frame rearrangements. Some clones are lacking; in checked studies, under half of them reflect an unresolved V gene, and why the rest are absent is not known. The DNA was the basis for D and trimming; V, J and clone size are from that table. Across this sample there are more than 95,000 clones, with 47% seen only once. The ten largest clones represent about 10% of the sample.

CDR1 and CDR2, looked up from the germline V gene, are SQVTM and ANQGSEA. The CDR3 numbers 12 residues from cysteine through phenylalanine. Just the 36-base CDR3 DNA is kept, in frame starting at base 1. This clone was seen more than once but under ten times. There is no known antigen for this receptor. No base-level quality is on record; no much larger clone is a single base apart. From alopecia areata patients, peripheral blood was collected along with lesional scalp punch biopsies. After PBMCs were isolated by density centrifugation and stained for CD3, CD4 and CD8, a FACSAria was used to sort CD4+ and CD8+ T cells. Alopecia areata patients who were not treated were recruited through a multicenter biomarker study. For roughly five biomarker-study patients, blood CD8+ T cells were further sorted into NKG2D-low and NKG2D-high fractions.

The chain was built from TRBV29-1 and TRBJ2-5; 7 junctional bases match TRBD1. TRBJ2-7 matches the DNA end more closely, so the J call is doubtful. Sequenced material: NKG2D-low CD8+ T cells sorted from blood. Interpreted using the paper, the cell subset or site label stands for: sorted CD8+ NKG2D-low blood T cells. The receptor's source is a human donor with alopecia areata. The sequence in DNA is TGCAGCGTTGAAACAGGGGACTACGAGCAGTACTTC. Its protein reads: CSVETGDYEQYF.